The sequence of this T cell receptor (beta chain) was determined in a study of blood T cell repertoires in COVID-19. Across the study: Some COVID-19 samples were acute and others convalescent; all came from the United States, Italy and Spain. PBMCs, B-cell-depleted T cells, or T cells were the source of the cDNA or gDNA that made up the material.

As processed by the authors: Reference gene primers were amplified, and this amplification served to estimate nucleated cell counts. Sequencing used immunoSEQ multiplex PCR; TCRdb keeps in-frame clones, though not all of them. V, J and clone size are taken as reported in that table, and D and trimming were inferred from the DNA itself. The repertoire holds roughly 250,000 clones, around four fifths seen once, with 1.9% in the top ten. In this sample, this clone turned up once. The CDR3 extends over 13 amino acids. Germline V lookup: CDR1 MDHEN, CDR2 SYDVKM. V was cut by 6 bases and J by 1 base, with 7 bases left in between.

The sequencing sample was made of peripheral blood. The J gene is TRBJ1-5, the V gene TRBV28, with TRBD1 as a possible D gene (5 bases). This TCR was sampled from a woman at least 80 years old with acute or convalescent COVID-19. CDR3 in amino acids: CASSRQSNQPQHF. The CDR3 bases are TGTGCCAGCAGCCGACAGAGCAATCAGCCCCAGCATTTT.